The 25 T cell receptor beta chains below were found in one sample sequenced in a study of blood T cell repertoires in COVID-19. Repertoires were generated with immunoSEQ multiplex PCR, while TCRdb's copy carries only in-frame clones and drops some. The top ten clones hold approximately 2.9% of a sample with more than 400,000 clones, approximately 85% of them seen once. Sequenced material: peripheral blood. Every receptor here comes from a human donor in a cohort sampled during active COVID-19.

The V and J genes are TRBV20-1 and TRBJ1-5; TRBD1 matches at 7 bases. Per germline, CDR1 DFQATT and CDR2 SNEGSKA (reference sequence). J lost 4 bases, V lost 3 bases, and 6 bases had no gene match. The CDR3 contains 14 residues. The CDR3 reads CSASSGQHNQPQHF. CDR3 coding DNA: TGCAGTGCTAGTTCGGGACAGCATAATCAGCCCCAGCATTTT.

The rearrangement uses TRBV27 and TRBJ2-3; 10 bases line up with TRBD2. Germline values: CDR1 MNHEY, CDR2 SMNVEV (reference sequence). J gave up 6 bases and V 5 bases, and 8 bases lay outside the gene matches. This CDR3 is built from 15 residues. The CDR3 sequence is CASSRLAGEGDTQYF. Written as DNA, the CDR3 is TGTGCCAGCAGTCGACTAGCGGGCGAAGGGGATACGCAGTATTTT.

This chain joins TRBV30 and TRBJ2-5; unclear D gene. V lost 2 bases and J 7 bases, leaving 14 bases between the germline ends. CDR1 and CDR2 from the germline V gene are GTSNPN and SVGIG (reference sequence). This CDR3 spans 13 amino acids. DNA of the CDR3: TGTGCCTGGAGTCCGGAGCCGCCGTGGACCCAGTACTTC. Translating gives CAWSPEPPWTQYF. Full variable domain (rest looked up from reference TRBV30 and TRBJ2-5): SQTIHQWPATLVQPVGSPLSLECTVEGTSNPNLYWYRQAAGRGLQLLFYSVGIGQISSEVPQNLSASRPQDRQFILSSKKLLLSDSGFYLCAWSPEPPWTQYFGPGTRLLVL.

V is TRBV18 and J is TRBJ1-3, with TRBD1 matching 10 bases. Germline V CDR1 and CDR2: KGHSH, LQKENI. J lost 4 bases, V lost 5 bases, and 5 bases had no gene match. This CDR3 contains 15 residues. CDR3 DNA sequence: TGTGCCAGCTCATCCGGACAGGGGGGAGGAAACACCATATATTTT. It codes for CASSSGQGGGNTIYF. The full variable domain, rest sourced from reference TRBV18 and TRBJ1-3, is NAGVMQNPRHLVRRRGQEARLRCSPMKGHSHVYWYRQLPEEGLKFMVYLQKENIIDESGMPKERFSAEFPKEGPSILRIQQVVRGDSAAYFCASSSGQGGGNTIYFGEGSWLTVV.

The chain employs TRBV27 and TRBJ1-6, with 7 positions matching TRBD1. Germline-derived CDR1 and CDR2 are MNHEY and SMNVEV (reference sequence). The J segment lost 8 bases and the V segment lost 5 bases, leaving 9 bases of the junction unmatched. This CDR3 has 15 residues. The CDR3 here is CASSPRQGLDSPLHF. The DNA for the CDR3 is TGTGCCAGCAGTCCCCGACAGGGTCTCGATTCACCCCTCCACTTT.

In its sample, this clone was seen a few times. V usage is TRBV2 and J usage is TRBJ2-1; D perhaps matches TRBD1 (6 bases). V shed 0 bases and J shed 4 bases, with 13 bases lying between them. This CDR3 spans 16 amino acids. The germline CDR1 and CDR2 sequences are SNHLY and FYNNEI. The CDR3 sequence is CASSEAGSGAYNEQFF. CDR3 sequence (DNA): TGTGCCAGCAGTGAAGCTGGGTCAGGGGCTTACAATGAGCAGTTCTTC.

This clone appeared once. CDR3 in amino acids: CASSQARLGGRKSYEQYF. As DNA, the CDR3 is TGCGCCAGCAGCCAAGCACGGTTGGGCGGGAGGAAATCCTACGAGCAGTACTTC. The V call is TRBV4-1, the J call TRBJ2-7; 8 bases agree with TRBD2. Trimming at V came to 1 base and at J to 1 base, leaving 12 bases not matched to a gene. This CDR3 is built from 18 residues. CDR1 and CDR2 from the germline V gene are MGHRA and YSYEKL.

The J gene is TRBJ1-1, the V gene TRBV5-1, with D unclear. Germline V gives CDR1 SGHRS, CDR2 YFSETQ. The V and J ends lost 4 bases and 3 bases respectively, with 10 bases between them. The CDR3 consists of 13 residues. The CDR3 loop is CASSGSEDTEAFF. CDR3 nucleotide sequence: TGCGCCAGCAGCGGGTCGGAGGACACTGAAGCTTTCTTT.

This rearrangement joins TRBV29-1 to TRBJ2-5; 7 nucleotides match TRBD2. V shed 6 bases and J 9 bases; nucleotides not matched to a gene: 10. Germline loops: CDR1 SQVTM, CDR2 ANQGSEA. The CDR3 contains 12 residues. The CDR3 loop reads CSVERGSFSQYF. The DNA for the CDR3 is TGCAGCGTGGAGCGGGGTTCTTTTTCCCAGTACTTC.

This clone was observed a single time. CDR3 DNA sequence: TGTGCCAGCAGTCCGACAGGGGGCACTGAAGCTTTCTTT. Amino acid sequence: CASSPTGGTEAFF. This rearrangement joins TRBV6-5 to TRBJ1-1; 9 bases line up with TRBD1. Looked up from germline, CDR1 is MNHEY and CDR2 is SVGAGI. This CDR3 spans 13 amino acids. After removal of 5 bases from V and 4 bases from J, the junction contained 2 bases not matched to a gene.

The chain recombines TRBV7-2 with TRBJ1-2; no firm D call. V was cut by 3 bases and J by 8 bases, with 10 bases left in between. There are 12 residues in the CDR3. Germline CDR1 SGHTA, CDR2 FQGNSA. The CDR3 DNA reads TGTGCCAGCAGCTTTATTGCGGGAGGCTACACCTTC. As protein: CASSFIAGGYTF.

The J gene is TRBJ2-7, the V gene TRBV20-1; D ambiguous. With 6 bases removed from V and 4 bases from J, the gap between germline ends came to 10 bases. The CDR3 sequence is 11 residues long. Per germline, CDR1 DFQATT and CDR2 SNEGSKA (reference sequence). CDR3 bases: TGCAGTGCGATCGTCGAGTACGAGCAGTACTTC. Protein: CSAIVEYEQYF.

The V call is TRBV30, the J call TRBJ1-2, with a possible D match to TRBD1 (5 bases). This CDR3 comprises 15 residues. V gave up 3 bases and J gave up 0 bases, with 14 bases separating them. Germline CDR1 and CDR2: GTSNPN and SVGIG (reference sequence). The chain's CDR3 is CAWSDSPAANYGYTF. CDR3 coding DNA: TGTGCCTGGAGCGACAGCCCAGCCGCTAACTATGGCTACACCTTC.

The gene calls are TRBV10-3 and TRBJ2-2; TRBD1 agrees at 7 bases. The CDR3 totals 14 residues. CDR1 and CDR2 from the germline V gene are ENHRY and SYGVKD. The ends lost 3 bases at V and 6 bases at J; junction bases unmatched: 4. CDR3 protein: CAISEAGTAGELFF. The CDR3 bases are TGTGCCATCAGTGAAGCAGGGACAGCCGGGGAGCTGTTTTTT.

The chain is built from TRBV19 and TRBJ2-4; 7 bases line up with TRBD2. The V gene end was trimmed by 1 base and the J gene end by 4 bases; junction bases not matched to a gene: 4. This CDR3 is 15 amino acids long. CDR1 and CDR2 from the germline V gene are LNHDA and SQIVND (reference sequence). The CDR3 region is CASSIGGTMKNIQYF. The DNA of the CDR3 is TGTGCCAGTAGTATAGGCGGGACTATGAAAAACATTCAGTACTTC.

The genes are TRBV5-1 and TRBJ2-3; 11 positions match TRBD2. J gave up 5 bases and V 1 base, and 3 bases lay outside the gene matches. The CDR3 has 15 residues. Germline V gene data show CDR1 as SGHRS and CDR2 as YFSETQ. CDR3 sequence reads: CASSLTSGSEDTQYF. As DNA, the CDR3 is TGCGCCAGCAGCTTGACTAGCGGGAGTGAAGATACGCAGTATTTT.

This clone was seen once. This chain connects TRBV11-2 to TRBJ2-1; D perhaps matches TRBD1 (6 bases). V lost 1 base, J lost 9 bases, and 16 bases lay in between. Germline CDR1 reads SGHAT; CDR2 reads FQNNGV. This CDR3 contains 15 residues. Here the CDR3 reads CASSLVHQGSSEQFF. The CDR3 DNA reads as TGTGCCAGCAGCTTAGTACATCAGGGGTCCAGTGAGCAGTTCTTC.

This clone was observed once. For the CDR3, the DNA is TGTGCCACCAGTGATGCCCTGACAGGGGATGGCAATGAGCAGTTCTTC. This encodes CATSDALTGDGNEQFF. The rearrangement links TRBV24-1 to TRBJ2-1; TRBD1 aligns across 8 bases. V shed 3 bases and J 6 bases; nucleotides not matched to a gene: 9. The germline gives CDR1 KGHDR, CDR2 SFDVKD. This CDR3 comprises 16 residues.

This clone was seen only a few times. The chain couples TRBV10-3 to TRBJ2-1; 7 bases map to TRBD2. The germline V gene has CDR1 ENHRY and CDR2 SYGVKD. The CDR3 loop spans 13 amino acids. V was clipped by 8 bases and J by 7 bases; unmatched bases: 8. The DNA of the CDR3 is TGTGCCATCGGAAGCGGGAATCGGAATGAGCAGTTCTTC. This sequence encodes CAIGSGNRNEQFF.

The gene calls are TRBV27 and TRBJ1-5; 7 nucleotides line up with TRBD1. With 6 bases clipped from V and 1 base from J, the junction kept 6 bases outside the gene matches. The CDR3 has 15 amino acids. CDR1 and CDR2 from the germline V gene are MNHEY and SMNVEV (reference sequence). The CDR3 loop is CASSIDRASNQPQHF. The CDR3 nucleotides are TGTGCCAGCAGCATCGACAGGGCGAGCAATCAGCCCCAGCATTTT.

This clone was seen once. The rearrangement joins TRBV15 to TRBJ1-4; D is possibly TRBD1 (5 bases). The germline CDR1 and CDR2 sequences are LNHNV and YYDKDF (reference sequence). This CDR3 is 18 amino acids long. Trimming pared 1 base from V and 0 bases from J, leaving 15 bases between. The CDR3: CATSRGPSHRSTNEKLFF. CDR3 in DNA: TGTGCCACCAGCAGAGGTCCCAGTCACAGGTCAACTAATGAAAAACTGTTTTTT.

The CDR3 is CASSVGGRENTEAFF. The CDR3 DNA reads as TGTGCCAGCAGCGTAGGGGGTCGGGAGAACACTGAAGCTTTCTTT. This chain joins TRBV9 and TRBJ1-1, with no clear D. Germline V CDR1 and CDR2: SGDLS, YYNGEE. V was clipped by 0 bases and J by 1 base, with 10 bases between them. The CDR3 extends over 15 amino acids. Drawing the rest from reference TRBV9 and TRBJ1-1, the complete variable domain is DSGVTQTPKHLITATGQRVTLRCSPRSGDLSVYWYQQSLDQGLQFLIQYYNGEERAKGNILERFSAQQFPDLHSELNLSSLELGDSALYFCASSVGGRENTEAFFGQGTRLTVV.

This chain uses TRBV5-1 with TRBJ2-3; 8 nucleotides line up with TRBD2. The CDR3 is 16 residues long. Trimming cost V 0 bases and J 4 bases; bases outside gene matches: 7. Looked up from germline, CDR1 is SGHRS and CDR2 is YFSETQ. This CDR3 reads CASSLAGGGRPDTQYF. The CDR3 DNA follows: TGCGCCAGCAGCTTGGCCGGGGGCGGGAGGCCAGATACGCAGTATTTT.

V gene TRBV12-3 or TRBV12-4 combines with J gene TRBJ1-2; 9 bases are a match to TRBD1. V dropped 7 bases and J dropped 3; count of bases not matched to a gene: 3. The CDR3 is 13 residues long. The CDR3: CASTRTGDYGYTF. In DNA, the CDR3 is TGTGCCAGCACACGGACAGGGGACTATGGCTACACCTTC.

The chain couples TRBV11-2 to TRBJ2-1; D remains unclear. Germline-derived CDR1 and CDR2 are SGHAT and FQNNGV. Trimming left V 3 bases short and J 8 bases short, with 17 bases between. This CDR3 has 15 amino acids. CDR3 in amino acids: CASSFVTSRGHEQFF. The CDR3 DNA reads TGTGCCAGCAGCTTCGTTACGTCTCGAGGTCATGAGCAGTTCTTC.